This is a list of T cell receptor beta chains from one sample in a study of human T cells and chemical hapten exposure. TCRdb re-called the RACE reads with MiXCR, one entry per CDR3 protein. Among tens of thousands of distinct CDR3 sequences listed, more than 9% were seen once. The sequencing used whole blood, collected in connection with sensitization to the hapten diphenylcyclopropenone (DPC). The receptors were sampled from a man in his forties with alopecia areata. Some clones in this sample may be carry-over from other donors' samples. The CDR3 runs from the conserved cysteine through the conserved F or W. Fields, in order: clone size, J gene, V gene, D gene, CDR3 length, CDR3 protein, CDR3 DNA. D genes are given only for firm matches. The size entry is marked missing in some rows and otherwise reads once, few, many or a size class.

many,TRBJ1-2,TRBV20-1,.,13,CSATEYFNYGYTF,TGCAGTGCAACGGAATACTTTAACTATGGCTACACCTTC
few,TRBJ1-4,TRBV29-1,.,17,CSVRGYLEDSPNEKLFF,TGCAGCGTTCGAGGGTATCTAGAAGACTCACCTAATGAAAAACTGTTTTTT
.,TRBJ2-3,TRBV6-5,.,15,CASSPGHLPTDTQYF,TGTGCCAGCAGTCCCGGCCATCTTCCCACAGATACGCAGTATTTT
.,TRBJ2-1,TRBV3-1,TRBD2,14,CASISSGGDNEQFF,TGTGCCAGCATATCAAGCGGGGGAGACAATGAGCAGTTCTTC
many,TRBJ2-1,TRBV28,TRBD2,19,CASSFRPGKSGRAFNEQFF,TGTGCCAGCAGTTTCAGGCCCGGAAAAAGCGGGAGGGCCTTTAATGAGCAGTTCTTC
many,TRBJ2-5,TRBV29-1,.,17,CSVFGGQGMRVQETQYF,TGCAGCGTTTTCGGTGGTCAGGGGATGAGAGTACAAGAGACCCAGTACTTC
.,TRBJ2-3,TRBV20-1,.,14,CSAGVGRNTDTQYF,TGCAGTGCTGGGGTGGGGCGTAACACAGATACGCAGTATTTT
.,TRBJ2-1,TRBV29-1,.,14,CSVEDLGFYNEQFF,TGCAGCGTTGAAGATCTGGGGTTCTACAATGAGCAGTTCTTC
.,TRBJ1-5,TRBV28,.,14,CASNQGDSNQPQHF,TGTGCCAGCAACCAGGGCGATAGCAATCAGCCCCAGCATTTT
.,TRBJ1-5,TRBV4-2,TRBD1,16,CASSQEATGMNQPQHF,TGTGCCAGCAGCCAAGAGGCGACAGGGATGAATCAGCCCCAGCATTTT
.,TRBJ2-1,TRBV27,.,15,CASSFPRGFYNEQFF,TGTGCCAGCAGTTTTCCCCGCGGGTTCTACAATGAGCAGTTCTTC
few,TRBJ2-7,TRBV6-5,.,13,CASSRITVNEQYF,TGTGCCAGCAGCCGGATTACAGTGAACGAGCAGTACTTC
few,TRBJ2-5,TRBV7-2,.,13,CASSRQERVRHSF,TGTGCCAGCAGCCGCCAGGAGCGGGTCCGCCATTCCTTC
.,TRBJ2-6,TRBV12-3/TRBV12-4,.,17,CASSFHIGGSGANVLTF,TGTGCCAGCAGTTTCCACATCGGGGGATCAGGGGCCAACGTCCTGACTTTC
.,TRBJ1-6,TRBV5-1,TRBD1,14,CASSLGQENSPLHF,TGCGCCAGCAGCTTAGGACAGGAGAATTCACCCCTCCACTTT
.,TRBJ1-2,TRBV19,.,13,CASSMTHSGGYTF,TGTGCCAGTAGTATGACACACTCGGGGGGCTACACCTTC
many,TRBJ1-2,TRBV14,.,13,CASSRDGVYGYTF,TGTGCCAGCAGCCGGGACGGCGTCTATGGCTACACCTTC
.,TRBJ2-1,TRBV10-3,TRBD2,17,CAISESAGGGRYNEQFF,TGTGCCATCAGTGAGTCGGCCGGGGGCGGGAGGTACAATGAGCAGTTCTTC
many,TRBJ1-1,TRBV12-3/TRBV12-4,.,13,CASKSGGNTEAFF,TGTGCCAGCAAGTCGGGTGGCAACACTGAAGCTTTCTTT
.,TRBJ1-2,TRBV6-6,.,13,CASSPQGLYGYTF,TGTGCCAGCAGTCCCCAGGGCCTTTATGGCTACACCTTC
few,TRBJ1-6,TRBV5-6,TRBD1,12,CAKTGKGSPLHF,TGTGCCAAGACAGGGAAGGGTTCACCCCTCCACTTT
.,TRBJ2-1,TRBV14,.,13,CASSPYPYNEQFF,TGTGCCAGCTCTCCCTACCCCTACAATGAGCAGTTCTTC
many,TRBJ1-1,TRBV2,TRBD1,14,CASSGTGAFTEAFF,TGTGCCAGCAGCGGGACAGGAGCATTCACTGAAGCTTTCTTT
few,TRBJ1-1,TRBV27,.,14,CASKELGDGTEAFF,TGTGCCAGCAAGGAACTTGGGGATGGGACTGAAGCTTTCTTT
.,TRBJ2-2,TRBV24-1,TRBD1,16,CATSDLATGTTGELFF,TGTGCCACCAGTGATTTGGCGACAGGGACCACCGGGGAGCTGTTTTTT
few,TRBJ2-1,TRBV7-2,.,12,CASSSGRNEQFF,TGTGCCAGCAGCTCCGGTCGGAATGAGCAGTTCTTC
.,TRBJ1-6,TRBV5-1,.,13,CASSLKENSPLHF,TGCGCCAGCAGCTTGAAAGAAAATTCACCCCTCCACTTT
few,TRBJ2-1,TRBV7-3,TRBD1,14,CASSRDRVGDEQFF,TGTGCCAGCAGCCGCGACAGGGTCGGCGATGAGCAGTTCTTC
.,TRBJ1-1,TRBV29-1,.,15,CSVAHPTLLNTEAFF,TGCAGCGTTGCCCACCCGACACTTCTGAACACTGAAGCTTTCTTT
.,TRBJ2-5,TRBV3-2,.,15,CASSQDATGQETQYF,TGTGCCAGCAGCCAAGACGCGACAGGCCAAGAGACCCAGTACTTC
.,TRBJ2-3,TRBV18,TRBD2,16,CASSPGRVGQADTQYF,TGTGCCAGCTCACCGGGGAGGGTCGGCCAGGCAGATACGCAGTATTTT
.,TRBJ2-3,TRBV29-1,.,12,CSVEFRADTQYF,TGCAGCGTTGAATTCAGGGCAGATACGCAGTATTTT
.,TRBJ2-5,TRBV9,TRBD1,16,CASSEWGRGSGETQYF,TGTGCCAGCAGCGAGTGGGGCAGGGGGTCCGGAGAGACCCAGTACTTC
few,TRBJ2-1,TRBV27,.,14,CASSFGSSYNEQFF,TGTGCCAGCAGTTTTGGTAGCTCCTACAATGAGCAGTTCTTC
.,TRBJ1-6,TRBV2,.,13,CASSTTGNSPLHF,TGTGCCAGCAGTACAACAGGGAATTCACCCCTCCACTTT
.,TRBJ2-1,TRBV7-9,.,15,CASSHTSYPYNEQFF,TGTGCCAGCAGTCATACTAGCTACCCCTACAATGAGCAGTTCTTC
.,TRBJ2-1,TRBV20-1,TRBD2,19,CSALTIGLAGGRSYNEQFF,TGCAGTGCCCTTACAATAGGACTAGCGGGAGGGAGGTCCTACAATGAGCAGTTCTTC
.,TRBJ2-2,TRBV2,.,12,CASISNTGELFF,TGTGCCAGCATTTCTAACACCGGGGAGCTGTTTTTT
.,TRBJ2-5,TRBV19,TRBD2,15,CASRLSTSGKETQYF,TGTGCCAGTAGACTCTCGACTAGCGGCAAAGAGACCCAGTACTTC
few,TRBJ2-7,TRBV7-2,TRBD2,16,CASSPVAGGSGGEQYF,TGTGCCAGCAGCCCGGTGGCGGGAGGGTCCGGGGGAGAGCAGTACTTC
few,TRBJ2-3,TRBV4-1,.,15,CASSQEGIARDTQYF,TGCGCCAGCAGCCAAGAAGGAATAGCGAGAGATACGCAGTATTTT
.,TRBJ1-1,TRBV5-4,.,13,CASSLEGRTEAFF,TGTGCCAGCAGCTTGGAGGGACGAACTGAAGCTTTCTTT
.,TRBJ1-6,TRBV4-3,.,16,CASSQDRDLGGSPLHF,TGCGCCAGCAGCCAAGACCGGGACCTGGGGGGTTCACCCCTCCACTTT
few,TRBJ2-7,TRBV20-1,.,14,CSARPGHLPYEQYF,TGCAGTGCTAGACCGGGACACCTACCCTACGAGCAGTACTTC
.,TRBJ1-6,TRBV4-3,.,16,CASSQDRGLYNSPLHF,TGCGCCAGCAGCCAAGATCGAGGGCTTTATAATTCACCCCTCCACTTT
many,TRBJ2-3,TRBV20-1,.,12,CSADDATDTQYF,TGCAGTGCCGACGATGCCACAGATACGCAGTATTTT
many,TRBJ1-4,TRBV14,.,13,CASSQRVREKLFF,TGTGCCAGCAGCCAACGGGTCCGGGAAAAACTGTTTTTT
.,TRBJ1-1,TRBV29-1,.,12,CSVDSPSTEAFF,TGCAGCGTGGACAGCCCGAGCACTGAAGCTTTCTTT
few,TRBJ2-7,TRBV10-3,TRBD1,15,CAISDSGTANREQYF,TGTGCCATCAGCGATTCCGGGACAGCAAATCGTGAGCAGTACTTC
.,TRBJ1-5,TRBV19,.,14,CASSISHRDQPQHF,TGTGCCAGTAGTATCTCCCACAGGGATCAGCCCCAGCATTTT
.,TRBJ1-1,TRBV6-1,.,14,CASGERTANTEAFF,TGTGCCAGCGGAGAGAGAACAGCAAACACTGAAGCTTTCTTT
.,TRBJ2-2,TRBV12-3/TRBV12-4,.,14,CASRLRGNTGELFF,TGTGCCAGCAGGCTCCGGGGTAACACCGGGGAGCTGTTTTTT
.,TRBJ2-4,TRBV5-4,TRBD1,14,CASSLGQGGDIQYF,TGTGCCAGCAGCCTGGGACAGGGCGGGGACATTCAGTACTTC
many,TRBJ1-1,TRBV4-3,TRBD1,14,CASSQDRDRREAFF,TGCGCCAGCAGCCAAGACCGGGACAGGCGTGAAGCTTTCTTT